A selection of T cell receptor beta chains follows, all from one sample in a study of T cell responses to AZD1222 COVID-19 vaccine. The repertoire was sequenced with immunoSEQ multiplex PCR; TCRdb's copy has only in-frame clones and lacks some. This table holds 150,000 or so clones, over 80% found once. Material: peripheral blood, obtained 28 days after the second AZD1222 dose. All receptors come from an adult who received the AZD1222 COVID-19 vaccine. Both conserved end residues are part of each CDR3. Fields, in order: V gene, clone size, J gene, D gene, CDR3 DNA, CDR3 protein. D genes are given only for firm matches. Some rows mark clone size as missing; the rest say once, few, many or name a class of expanded clone.

V gene: TRBV2; clone size: NA; J gene: TRBJ1-5; D gene: TRBD1; CDR3 DNA: TGTGCCAGCAGTGACTTACGACAGGGGTCCACTGGGCCCCAGCATTTT; CDR3 protein: CASSDLRQGSTGPQHF
V gene: TRBV7-9; clone size: NA; J gene: TRBJ1-4; D gene: NA; CDR3 DNA: TGTGCCAGCAGCTTAGGCCCCTCTAATGAAAAACTGTTTTTT; CDR3 protein: CASSLGPSNEKLFF
V gene: TRBV9; clone size: NA; J gene: TRBJ1-1; D gene: TRBD1; CDR3 DNA: TGTGCCAGCAGCGCGCAGGACAGGGGATTTACTGAAGCTTTCTTT; CDR3 protein: CASSAQDRGFTEAFF
V gene: TRBV11-2; clone size: NA; J gene: TRBJ2-7; D gene: NA; CDR3 DNA: TGTGCCAGCAGCGTTGGTAGAGCGGAGACCTACGAGCAGTACTTC; CDR3 protein: CASSVGRAETYEQYF
V gene: TRBV19; clone size: NA; J gene: TRBJ2-7; D gene: TRBD2; CDR3 DNA: TGTGCCAGTAGTATGCTAGCGGGTGGATCCTACGAGCAGTACTTC; CDR3 protein: CASSMLAGGSYEQYF
V gene: TRBV9; clone size: NA; J gene: TRBJ1-4; D gene: NA; CDR3 DNA: TGTGCCAGCAGCCTATCTACAACTAATGAAAAACTGTTTTTT; CDR3 protein: CASSLSTTNEKLFF
V gene: TRBV19; clone size: NA; J gene: TRBJ1-1; D gene: NA; CDR3 DNA: TGTGCCAGTAGTACAGGCATGAACACTGAAGCTTTCTTT; CDR3 protein: CASSTGMNTEAFF
V gene: TRBV15; clone size: NA; J gene: TRBJ2-7; D gene: TRBD1; CDR3 DNA: TGTGCCACCAGCAGAGATGAGGGGGCGACAGGGTATCGCGAGCAGTACTTC; CDR3 protein: CATSRDEGATGYREQYF
V gene: TRBV12-3/TRBV12-4; clone size: NA; J gene: TRBJ2-2; D gene: NA; CDR3 DNA: TGTGCCAGCAGTTTAGTAGGCACCGGGGAGCTGTTTTTT; CDR3 protein: CASSLVGTGELFF
V gene: TRBV7-2; clone size: once; J gene: TRBJ2-5; D gene: NA; CDR3 DNA: TGTGCCAGCAGCCCAGGGGCACCAATACAAGAGACCCAGTACTTC; CDR3 protein: CASSPGAPIQETQYF
V gene: TRBV5-1; clone size: NA; J gene: TRBJ2-1; D gene: NA; CDR3 DNA: TGCGCCAGCACTGTTTGGGGGAATGAGCAGTTCTTC; CDR3 protein: CASTVWGNEQFF
V gene: TRBV2; clone size: NA; J gene: TRBJ1-1; D gene: NA; CDR3 DNA: TGTGCCAGCAGGCCCACGGCTTCGCTCGCAGCTTTCTTT; CDR3 protein: CASRPTASLAAFF
V gene: TRBV19; clone size: few; J gene: TRBJ2-7; D gene: NA; CDR3 DNA: TGTGCCAGTAGTATTTCTTCAAAGTTCTACGAGCAGTACTTC; CDR3 protein: CASSISSKFYEQYF
V gene: TRBV5-6; clone size: NA; J gene: TRBJ1-6; D gene: NA; CDR3 DNA: TGTGCCAGCAGCCCTGGGGGGTATTCACCCCTCCACTTT; CDR3 protein: CASSPGGYSPLHF
V gene: TRBV18; clone size: NA; J gene: TRBJ1-2; D gene: TRBD1; CDR3 DNA: TGTGCCAGCTCGACAGGGGCGGTCGATGGCTACACCTTC; CDR3 protein: CASSTGAVDGYTF
V gene: TRBV5-4; clone size: NA; J gene: TRBJ1-2; D gene: NA; CDR3 DNA: TGTGCCAGCAGCTTGCGGGGGGCTCGGGACTATGGCTACACCTTC; CDR3 protein: CASSLRGARDYGYTF
V gene: TRBV10-3; clone size: NA; J gene: TRBJ1-4; D gene: TRBD1; CDR3 DNA: TGTGCCATCAGTGGAGGAGGGGGCGGCTCTAATGAAAAACTGTTTTTT; CDR3 protein: CAISGGGGGSNEKLFF
V gene: TRBV7-9; clone size: NA; J gene: TRBJ2-7; D gene: NA; CDR3 DNA: TGTGCCAGCAGCCCACCTACTTGGCCCCCGATCCACGAGCAGTACTTC; CDR3 protein: CASSPPTWPPIHEQYF
V gene: TRBV2; clone size: NA; J gene: TRBJ2-4; D gene: TRBD2; CDR3 DNA: TGTGCCAGCAGTGATCCTAGCGGGGTAGCCAAAAACATTCAGTACTTC; CDR3 protein: CASSDPSGVAKNIQYF
V gene: TRBV5-1; clone size: NA; J gene: TRBJ2-5; D gene: TRBD1; CDR3 DNA: TGCGCCAGCAGCCCTCGGACAGGGAGGGAGACCCAGTACTTC; CDR3 protein: CASSPRTGRETQYF
V gene: TRBV19; clone size: NA; J gene: TRBJ2-3; D gene: TRBD1; CDR3 DNA: TGTGCCAGTAGAAGGGACAGGGCGACAGATACGCAGTATTTT; CDR3 protein: CASRRDRATDTQYF
V gene: TRBV7-9; clone size: NA; J gene: TRBJ2-2; D gene: NA; CDR3 DNA: TGTGCCAGCAGCTTAGGGCCCCAACTTACCGGGGAGCTGTTTTTT; CDR3 protein: CASSLGPQLTGELFF
V gene: TRBV2; clone size: NA; J gene: TRBJ1-3; D gene: NA; CDR3 DNA: TGTGCCAGCAGACTCGGGGGAAGCTCTGGAAACACCATATATTTT; CDR3 protein: CASRLGGSSGNTIYF
V gene: TRBV12-3/TRBV12-4; clone size: NA; J gene: TRBJ2-3; D gene: NA; CDR3 DNA: TGTGCCAGCAGGCTAGGAGGTACGCAGTATTTT; CDR3 protein: CASRLGGTQYF
V gene: TRBV30; clone size: NA; J gene: TRBJ2-5; D gene: TRBD2; CDR3 DNA: TGTGCCTGGAGTGTGGGGGGAGGGTCCAAAGAGACCCAGTACTTC; CDR3 protein: CAWSVGGGSKETQYF
V gene: TRBV30; clone size: NA; J gene: TRBJ1-1; D gene: NA; CDR3 DNA: TGTGCCGCCCTCCGAGGGAGTTGGACTGAAGCTTTCTTT; CDR3 protein: CAALRGSWTEAFF
V gene: TRBV3-1/TRBV3-2; clone size: NA; J gene: TRBJ2-1; D gene: NA; CDR3 DNA: TGTGCCAGCAGCCAAGCCCCCGGAAACGTGCTGGTTGGGATCTTC; CDR3 protein: CASSQAPGNVLVGIF
V gene: TRBV7-3; clone size: once; J gene: TRBJ2-1; D gene: NA; CDR3 DNA: TGTGCCAGCAGCTTCTCAGGGTACAATGAGCAGTTCTTC; CDR3 protein: CASSFSGYNEQFF
V gene: TRBV7-2; clone size: NA; J gene: TRBJ1-3; D gene: NA; CDR3 DNA: TGTGCCAGCAGCTTAGCAATAGGAAACACCATATATTTT; CDR3 protein: CASSLAIGNTIYF
V gene: TRBV2; clone size: NA; J gene: TRBJ2-5; D gene: NA; CDR3 DNA: TGTGCCAGCTCCAACGCTTGGGTTTCGCCCCAGTACTTC; CDR3 protein: CASSNAWVSPQYF
V gene: TRBV7-3; clone size: NA; J gene: TRBJ2-1; D gene: TRBD2; CDR3 DNA: TGTGCCAGCAACGTAGCGGGAGGCTCCTACAATGAGCAGTTCTTC; CDR3 protein: CASNVAGGSYNEQFF
V gene: TRBV6-1; clone size: NA; J gene: TRBJ1-5; D gene: TRBD1; CDR3 DNA: TGTGCCAGCAGTGAAAAAGTGGGAGGGGGCGTGGAGCATTTT; CDR3 protein: CASSEKVGGGVEHF
V gene: TRBV5-4; clone size: NA; J gene: TRBJ1-5; D gene: NA; CDR3 DNA: TGTGCCAGCAGTATACAGGGAGGCAATCAGCCCCAGCATTTT; CDR3 protein: CASSIQGGNQPQHF
V gene: TRBV7-6; clone size: NA; J gene: TRBJ1-2; D gene: NA; CDR3 DNA: NA; CDR3 protein: CASSLVGGGAEITF
V gene: TRBV7-2; clone size: NA; J gene: TRBJ1-3; D gene: NA; CDR3 DNA: TGTGCCAGCGGGCGTGACGCCCACTCTGGAAACACCATATATTTT; CDR3 protein: CASGRDAHSGNTIYF
V gene: TRBV20-1; clone size: few; J gene: TRBJ2-5; D gene: NA; CDR3 DNA: TGCAGTGCTAGTAGCCCAGGGACCCAGTACTTC; CDR3 protein: CSASSPGTQYF
V gene: TRBV7-7; clone size: NA; J gene: TRBJ1-1; D gene: NA; CDR3 DNA: TGTGCTAGCAGCCCCGGGCCAGGGTCGGGGACTGAAGCTTTCTTT; CDR3 protein: CASSPGPGSGTEAFF
V gene: TRBV9; clone size: NA; J gene: TRBJ2-3; D gene: NA; CDR3 DNA: TGTGCCAGCAGCGTAGAAGTGCCAGATACGCAGTATTTT; CDR3 protein: CASSVEVPDTQYF
V gene: TRBV29-1; clone size: NA; J gene: TRBJ1-2; D gene: NA; CDR3 DNA: TGCAGCGTTGATTACGAGACACTAAATGGCTACACCTTC; CDR3 protein: CSVDYETLNGYTF
V gene: TRBV12-3/TRBV12-4; clone size: NA; J gene: TRBJ1-2; D gene: NA; CDR3 DNA: TGTGCCAGCAGTTTAGCGATAGGGGGCTACACCTTC; CDR3 protein: CASSLAIGGYTF
V gene: TRBV7-9; clone size: NA; J gene: TRBJ1-1; D gene: NA; CDR3 DNA: TGTGCCAGCACCCGGACTGTCGAAGCTTTCTTT; CDR3 protein: CASTRTVEAFF
V gene: TRBV9; clone size: NA; J gene: TRBJ2-1; D gene: NA; CDR3 DNA: TGTGCCAGCAGTGACGCCGGGACAATCGATGAGCAGTTCTTC; CDR3 protein: CASSDAGTIDEQFF
V gene: TRBV6-6; clone size: NA; J gene: TRBJ1-6; D gene: NA; CDR3 DNA: TGTGCCAGCAGTTTGACGGCCTACTATAATTCACCCCTCCACTTT; CDR3 protein: CASSLTAYYNSPLHF
V gene: TRBV7-8; clone size: NA; J gene: TRBJ1-5; D gene: TRBD1; CDR3 DNA: TGTGCCAGCAGCTTACGAGCATGGGACAGATATAGCAATCAGCCCCAGCATTTT; CDR3 protein: CASSLRAWDRYSNQPQHF
V gene: TRBV29-1; clone size: NA; J gene: TRBJ2-7; D gene: NA; CDR3 DNA: TGCAGCGTTGAAGCGTTAGAAAGGAGCTCCTACGAGCAGTACTTC; CDR3 protein: CSVEALERSSYEQYF
V gene: TRBV5-1; clone size: NA; J gene: TRBJ2-6; D gene: NA; CDR3 DNA: TGCGCCAGCAGCTTGGGGCGGGCCTCTGGGGCCAACGTCCTGACTTTC; CDR3 protein: CASSLGRASGANVLTF
V gene: TRBV19; clone size: NA; J gene: TRBJ1-2; D gene: TRBD1; CDR3 DNA: TGTGCCAGTGAGACAGGGCCCTATGGCTACACCTTC; CDR3 protein: CASETGPYGYTF
V gene: TRBV5-1; clone size: NA; J gene: TRBJ2-6; D gene: NA; CDR3 DNA: TGCGCCAGCAGCTTGGAGGGCAGGGCGGCTGGGGCCAACGTCCTGACTTTC; CDR3 protein: CASSLEGRAAGANVLTF
V gene: TRBV4-2; clone size: NA; J gene: TRBJ1-5; D gene: NA; CDR3 DNA: TGTGCCAGCAGCCAAGACGCGGCAGTGAGCAATCAGCCCCAGCATTTT; CDR3 protein: CASSQDAAVSNQPQHF
V gene: TRBV4-2; clone size: NA; J gene: TRBJ2-3; D gene: TRBD2; CDR3 DNA: TGTGCCAGCAGCCAAGCCGGTAGCGGGGCCACAGATACGCAGTATTTT; CDR3 protein: CASSQAGSGATDTQYF
V gene: TRBV19; clone size: NA; J gene: TRBJ2-1; D gene: TRBD2; CDR3 DNA: TGTGCCAGTAGTATGGGTAGCGGGGGGACAAACAATGAGCAGTTCTTC; CDR3 protein: CASSMGSGGTNNEQFF
V gene: TRBV29-1; clone size: NA; J gene: TRBJ2-1; D gene: NA; CDR3 DNA: TGCAGCGTCCCACCCCAGTCCTACAATGAGCAGTTCTTC; CDR3 protein: CSVPPQSYNEQFF
V gene: TRBV5-1; clone size: NA; J gene: TRBJ2-2; D gene: TRBD2; CDR3 DNA: TGCGCCAGCAGCTGGGGACTAGGTCGGGGCACCGGGGAGCTGTTTTTT; CDR3 protein: CASSWGLGRGTGELFF
V gene: TRBV4-3; clone size: NA; J gene: TRBJ2-2; D gene: NA; CDR3 DNA: TGCGCCAGCAGCCAAGTTACGGCTAGCGCGACGGGACCTAACACCGGGGAGCTGTTTTTT; CDR3 protein: CASSQVTASATGPNTGELFF
V gene: TRBV5-1; clone size: NA; J gene: TRBJ2-3; D gene: TRBD2; CDR3 DNA: TGCGCCAGCAGCTTGGGGCTAGCGGGGGGGTCCGGCACAGATACGCAGTATTTT; CDR3 protein: CASSLGLAGGSGTDTQYF
V gene: TRBV12-3/TRBV12-4; clone size: NA; J gene: TRBJ1-4; D gene: NA; CDR3 DNA: TGTGCCAGCAGTTTAGGCGGGTACGCAAAACTGTTTTTT; CDR3 protein: CASSLGGYAKLFF
V gene: TRBV5-6; clone size: NA; J gene: TRBJ1-3; D gene: NA; CDR3 DNA: TGTGCCAGCAGCTTACCGCACTCTGGAAACACCATATATTTT; CDR3 protein: CASSLPHSGNTIYF
V gene: TRBV19; clone size: NA; J gene: TRBJ2-3; D gene: NA; CDR3 DNA: TGTGCCAGTAGTAGGACTCACTCGGGGGGCACAGATACGCAGTATTTT; CDR3 protein: CASSRTHSGGTDTQYF
V gene: TRBV5-1; clone size: NA; J gene: TRBJ1-1; D gene: NA; CDR3 DNA: TGCGCCAGCAGCTGCCCAATACCACGGTTGAACACTGAAGCTTTCTTT; CDR3 protein: CASSCPIPRLNTEAFF
V gene: TRBV5-1; clone size: NA; J gene: TRBJ1-1; D gene: NA; CDR3 DNA: TGCGCCAGCGCGGGGGTAGCGGACACTGAAGCTTTCTTT; CDR3 protein: CASAGVADTEAFF